This T cell receptor beta chain emerged from a study of vaccination and CD4 T cells after COVID-19. Study information: Overlapping spike peptides served as the stimulus for the cells. These peptides came from SARS-CoV-2 and from the common cold coronaviruses HCoV-NL63, HCoV-OC43 and HCoV-229E.

Treatment reported: roughly ten-day PBMC culture with coronavirus spike peptide pools or control peptides (ViraFEST assay). CD4+ T-cell collection from the unexposed donor predated the COVID-19 pandemic (2011-2018). Study-wide results and limits: Spike mono-reactivity was the property of 304 of 307 vaccine-specific clones in convalescent patients.

With the Oncomine TCR Beta short-read assay, DNA from cultured CD4+ T cells was sequenced. TCRdb called the PCR reads again in MiXCR, with one record for every CDR3 protein. The sample includes about 9,100 distinct CDR3 sequences, 30% to 35% seen only once; the top ten take approximately 39%. CDR1 is MNHNS and CDR2 is SASEGT in the germline V gene. Deletions cut 5 bases from V and 4 bases from J, with 12 bases between. There are 13 residues in the CDR3. For this clonotype: The antigen is not known.

The material sequenced was CD4+ T cells from blood, cultured in vitro. The genes are TRBV6-1 and TRBJ2-7; D not certain. This TCR derives from a human donor in good health. The CDR3: CASSHDTRYEQYF. DNA for the CDR3: TGTGCCAGCAGTCACGACACACGATACGAGCAGTACTTC.